The subject of this entry is one T cell receptor (beta chain). Its target is unknown. The junction departs from germline at one end; a sequencing error may be responsible. During its preparation, the TCRbeta library received unique molecular identifiers. TCRdb reanalysed the PCR reads using MiXCR and keeps one entry per CDR3 protein. This sample has some 87,000 distinct CDR3 sequences, with about 14% found just once. The data belong to a study of T-cell reconstitution after alpha-beta-depleted transplantation in children. Germline assignment: CDR1 KGHSH and CDR2 LQKENI. The length of the CDR3 is 18 residues. Study-level findings and limits: Surviving recipient T cells and thymic progenitors produced the high day-60 TCRbeta diversity seen in some patients. Expanded graft clones numbering several hundred reportedly gave rise to alpha-beta T cells about two months after transplant.

This TCR was sampled from a male patient between 2 and 15 years old who had a stem cell transplant for acute lymphoblastic leukemia, so the T cells may come from the graft donor. The J gene is TRBJ2-4, the V gene TRBV18, with D maybe TRBD2 (5 bases). The starting material was PBMCs, mostly from graft donor cells, obtained 180 days after TCRalphabeta/CD19-depleted stem cell transplant. CDR3 region: CASSPGVRATSAKNIEYF. The CDR3, as DNA: TGTGCCAGCTCCCCCGGGGTCCGTGCAACTTCAGCCAAAAACATTGAGTACTTC.